This T cell receptor beta chain originates from a study of T cells in Graves' hyperthyroidism and ophthalmopathy. Study results and caveats: Most thyroid clonotypes expanded above 0.001 were also detected in blood.

This clonotype showed up many times. Its antigen is as yet unknown. The CDR3 contains 14 residues. V gave up 6 bases and J gave up 6 bases, with 15 bases separating them. Amplified TCR beta CDR3 regions came from RNA transcripts. A first-round RT-PCR of the TCR CDR3 used the HTBI primer set. TCRdb itself ran the multiplex PCR reads through MiXCR, one entry per CDR3 protein. In the table there are approximately 200,000 distinct CDR3 sequences, about 16% of which are singletons. The chain uses TRBV12-3 or TRBV12-4 and TRBJ1-5; possibly TRBD1 for D (6 bases). The TCR was taken from a man aged 35-49 years with Graves' hyperthyroidism. The sequencing sample was made of blood. Written as DNA, the CDR3 is TGTGCCAGCAGCCGGGGAGGGGGAGGTCAGCCCCAGCATTTT. Translating gives CASSRGGGGQPQHF.